The clone carrying this T cell receptor beta chain came up a few times. The junction differs from germline at one of its ends, possibly a read error. This sample was taken from a study of blood T cell repertoires in COVID-19. Study summary: Acute and convalescent COVID-19 samples came from the United States, Italy and Spain. Sources were T cells, B-cell-depleted T cells, or PBMCs; the material itself was cDNA or gDNA.

Germline V gene sequence: CDR1 ENHRY, CDR2 SYGVKD. The CDR3 contains 12 residues. Recruited during active infection, patients (from Seattle) were subsequently followed longitudinally. Per the original data handling: From reference gene primer amplification, estimates of nucleated cell counts were derived. Method: immunoSEQ multiplex PCR; TCRdb's copy keeps in-frame clones and lacks some. That table furnishes V, J and clone size, whereas the DNA furnished D and trimming. The sample lists about 300,000 clones; about four fifths were seen once. This clonotype was sampled from a human donor with COVID-19, enrolled during active disease. The donor label of this sample is uncertain. The sequenced material came from peripheral blood. The chain links TRBV10-3 to TRBJ2-7; D gene ambiguous. CDR3: CAISDLSHEQYF. The CDR3 bases are TGTGCCATCAGTGACCTCTCCCACGAGCAGTACTTC.